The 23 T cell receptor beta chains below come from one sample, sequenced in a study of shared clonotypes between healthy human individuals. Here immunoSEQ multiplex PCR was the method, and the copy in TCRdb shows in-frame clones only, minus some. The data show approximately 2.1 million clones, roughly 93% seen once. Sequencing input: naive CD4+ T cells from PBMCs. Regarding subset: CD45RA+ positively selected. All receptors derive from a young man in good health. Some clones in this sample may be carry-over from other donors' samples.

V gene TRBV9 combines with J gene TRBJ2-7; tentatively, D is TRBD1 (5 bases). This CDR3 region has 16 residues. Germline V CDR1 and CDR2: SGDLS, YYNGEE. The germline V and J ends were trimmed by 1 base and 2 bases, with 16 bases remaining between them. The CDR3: CASSVTSTVDPYEQYF. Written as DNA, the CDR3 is TGTGCCAGCAGCGTAACGTCGACAGTAGACCCCTACGAGCAGTACTTC.

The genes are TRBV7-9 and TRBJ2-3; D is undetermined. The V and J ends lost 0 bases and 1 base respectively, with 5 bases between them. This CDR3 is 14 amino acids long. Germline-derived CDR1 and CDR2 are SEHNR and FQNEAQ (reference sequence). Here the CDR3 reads CASSLAPGTDTQYF. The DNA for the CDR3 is TGTGCCAGCAGCTTAGCGCCGGGCACAGATACGCAGTATTTT. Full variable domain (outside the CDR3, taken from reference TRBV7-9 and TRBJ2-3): DTGVSQNPRHKITKRGQNVTFRCDPISEHNRLYWYRQTLGQGPEFLTYFQNEAQLEKSRLLSDRFSAERPKGSFSTLEIQRTEQGDSAMYLCASSLAPGTDTQYFGPGTRLTVL.

As DNA, the CDR3 is TGTGCCAGCAGTCTTCGACTAGCGGGCAGCAATGAGCAGTTCTTC. Protein: CASSLRLAGSNEQFF. The V call is TRBV27, the J call TRBJ2-1, with TRBD2 identical over 10 bases. V shed 5 bases, J shed 6 bases, and the junction held 7 bases outside the gene matches. The length of the CDR3 is 15 residues. Germline assignment: CDR1 MNHEY and CDR2 SMNVEV (reference sequence).

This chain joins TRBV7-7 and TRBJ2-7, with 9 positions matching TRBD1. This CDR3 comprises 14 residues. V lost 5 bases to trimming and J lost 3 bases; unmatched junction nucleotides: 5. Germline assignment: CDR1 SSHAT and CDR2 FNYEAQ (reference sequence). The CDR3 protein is CASSPGQGLYEQYF. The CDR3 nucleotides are TGTGCCAGCAGCCCGGGACAGGGCCTCTACGAGCAGTACTTC.

CDR3 amino acids: CASSLWGAGELFF. CDR3 DNA: TGTGCCAGCAGCTTGTGGGGGGCCGGGGAGCTGTTTTTT. The genes are TRBV7-2 and TRBJ2-2, with a tentative D call TRBD2 (6 bases). The CDR3 runs 13 residues. V lost 3 bases and J 6 bases, leaving 8 bases between the germline ends. The germline V gene has CDR1 SGHTA and CDR2 FQGNSA.

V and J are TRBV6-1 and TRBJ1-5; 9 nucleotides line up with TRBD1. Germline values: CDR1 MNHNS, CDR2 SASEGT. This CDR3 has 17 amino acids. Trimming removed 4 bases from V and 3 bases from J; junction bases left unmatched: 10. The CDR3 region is CASSVPGGQGLNQPQHF. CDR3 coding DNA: TGTGCCAGCAGTGTACCCGGGGGACAGGGCCTCAATCAGCCCCAGCATTTT.

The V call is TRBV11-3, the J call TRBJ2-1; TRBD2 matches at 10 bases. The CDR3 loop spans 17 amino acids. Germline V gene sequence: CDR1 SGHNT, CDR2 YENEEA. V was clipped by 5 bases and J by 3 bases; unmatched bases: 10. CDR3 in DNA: TGTGCCAGCAGCCACCCCGCCGCTAGCGGGAGCTACAATGAGCAGTTCTTC. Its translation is CASSHPAASGSYNEQFF.

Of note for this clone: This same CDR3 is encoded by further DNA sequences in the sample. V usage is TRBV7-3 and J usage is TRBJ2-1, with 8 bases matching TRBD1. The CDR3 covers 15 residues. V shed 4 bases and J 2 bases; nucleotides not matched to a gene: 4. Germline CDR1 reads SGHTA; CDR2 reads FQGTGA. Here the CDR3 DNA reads TGTGCCAGCAGCTCCGCAGGGGGCACCTACAATGAGCAGTTCTTC. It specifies CASSSAGGTYNEQFF.

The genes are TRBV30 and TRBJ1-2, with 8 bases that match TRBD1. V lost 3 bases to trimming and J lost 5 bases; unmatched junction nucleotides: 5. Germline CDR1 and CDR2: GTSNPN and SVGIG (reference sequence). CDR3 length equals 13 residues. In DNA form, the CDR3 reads TGTGCCTGGAGCGAACAGGGGGGGTATGGCTACACCTTC. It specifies CAWSEQGGYGYTF.

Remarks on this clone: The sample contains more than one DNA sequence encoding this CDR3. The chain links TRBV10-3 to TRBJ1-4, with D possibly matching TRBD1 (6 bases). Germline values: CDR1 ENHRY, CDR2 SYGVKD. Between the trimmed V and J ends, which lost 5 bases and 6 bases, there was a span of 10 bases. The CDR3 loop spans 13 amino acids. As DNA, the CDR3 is TGTGCCATCAGTCCGGGGGCAGATGAAAAACTGTTTTTT. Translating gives CAISPGADEKLFF.

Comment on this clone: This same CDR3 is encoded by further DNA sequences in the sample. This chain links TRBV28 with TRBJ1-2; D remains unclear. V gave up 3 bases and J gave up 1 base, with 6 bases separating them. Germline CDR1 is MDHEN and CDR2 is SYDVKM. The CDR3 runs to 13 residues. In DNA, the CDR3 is TGTGCCAGCAGTTTGTCGGGTAACTATGGCTACACCTTC. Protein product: CASSLSGNYGYTF.

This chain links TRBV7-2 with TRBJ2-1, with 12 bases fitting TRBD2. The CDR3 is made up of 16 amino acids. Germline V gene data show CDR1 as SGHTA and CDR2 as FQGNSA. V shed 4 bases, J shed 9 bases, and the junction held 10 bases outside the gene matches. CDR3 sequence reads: CASSWAQLAGGSEQFF. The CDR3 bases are TGTGCCAGCAGCTGGGCTCAACTAGCGGGAGGTAGTGAGCAGTTCTTC.

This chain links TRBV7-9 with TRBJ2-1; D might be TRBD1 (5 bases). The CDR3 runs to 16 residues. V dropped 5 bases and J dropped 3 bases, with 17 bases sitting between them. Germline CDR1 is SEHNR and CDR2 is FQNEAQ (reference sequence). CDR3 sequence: CASSPVGRGNYNEQFF. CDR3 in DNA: TGTGCCAGCAGCCCGGTAGGTAGGGGCAACTACAATGAGCAGTTCTTC. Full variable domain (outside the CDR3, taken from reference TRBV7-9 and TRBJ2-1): DTGVSQNPRHKITKRGQNVTFRCDPISEHNRLYWYRQTLGQGPEFLTYFQNEAQLEKSRLLSDRFSAERPKGSFSTLEIQRTEQGDSAMYLCASSPVGRGNYNEQFFGPGTRLTVL.

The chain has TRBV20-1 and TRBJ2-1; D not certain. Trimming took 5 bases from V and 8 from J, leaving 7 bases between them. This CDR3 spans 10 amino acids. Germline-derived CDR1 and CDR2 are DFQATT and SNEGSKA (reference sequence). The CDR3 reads CSAGGHEQFF. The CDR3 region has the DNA TGCAGTGCTGGCGGTCATGAGCAGTTCTTC.

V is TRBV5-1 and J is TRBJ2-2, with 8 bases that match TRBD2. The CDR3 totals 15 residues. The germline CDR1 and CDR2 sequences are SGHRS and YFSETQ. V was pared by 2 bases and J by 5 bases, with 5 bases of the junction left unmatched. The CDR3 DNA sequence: TGCGCCAGCAGCTTTATAGCGGGACGGACCGGGGAGCTGTTTTTT. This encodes CASSFIAGRTGELFF.

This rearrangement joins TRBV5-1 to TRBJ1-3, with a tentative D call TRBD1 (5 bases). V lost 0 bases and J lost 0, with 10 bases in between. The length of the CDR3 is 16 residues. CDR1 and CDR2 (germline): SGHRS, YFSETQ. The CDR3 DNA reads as TGCGCCAGCAGCTTGGGAGGACATTTCTCTGGAAACACCATATATTTT. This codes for CASSLGGHFSGNTIYF. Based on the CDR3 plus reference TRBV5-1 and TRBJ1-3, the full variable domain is KAGVTQTPRYLIKTRGQQVTLSCSPISGHRSVSWYQQTPGQGLQFLFEYFSETQRNKGNFPGRFSGRQFSNSRSEMNVSTLELGDSALYLCASSLGGHFSGNTIYFGEGSWLTVV.

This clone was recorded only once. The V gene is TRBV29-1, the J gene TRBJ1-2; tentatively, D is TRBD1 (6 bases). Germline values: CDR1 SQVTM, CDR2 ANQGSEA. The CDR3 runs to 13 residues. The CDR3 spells CTMNRVSNYGYTF. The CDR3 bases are TGCACCATGAACAGGGTGTCTAACTATGGCTACACCTTC.

The CDR3 DNA sequence: TGCGCCAGCAGCTCGTTCGCTAGCGGCTACAATGAGCAGTTCTTC. It specifies CASSSFASGYNEQFF. The chain recombines TRBV5-1 with TRBJ2-1; 7 bases line up with TRBD2. The V gene's germline CDR1 is SGHRS and CDR2 YFSETQ. V lost 3 bases and J lost 3; bases outside the gene matches: 6. This CDR3 comprises 15 residues.

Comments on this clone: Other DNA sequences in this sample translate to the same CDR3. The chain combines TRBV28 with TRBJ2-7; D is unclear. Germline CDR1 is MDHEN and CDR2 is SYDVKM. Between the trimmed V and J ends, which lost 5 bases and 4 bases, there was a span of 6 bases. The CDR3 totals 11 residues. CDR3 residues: CASSLLYEQYF. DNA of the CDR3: TGTGCCAGCAGTCTACTTTACGAGCAGTACTTC.

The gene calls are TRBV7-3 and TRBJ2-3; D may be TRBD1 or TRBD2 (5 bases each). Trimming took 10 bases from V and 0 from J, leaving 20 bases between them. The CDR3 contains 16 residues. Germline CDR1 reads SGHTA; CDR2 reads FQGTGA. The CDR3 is CATQRLGPLSTDTQYF. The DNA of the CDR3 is TGTGCCACCCAGAGGTTGGGACCATTAAGCACAGATACGCAGTATTTT.

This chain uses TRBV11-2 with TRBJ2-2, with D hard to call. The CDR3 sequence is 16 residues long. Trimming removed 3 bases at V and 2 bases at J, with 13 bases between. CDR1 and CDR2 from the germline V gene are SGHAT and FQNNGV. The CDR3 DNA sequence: TGTGCCAGCAGCTTGTATGTGGGGTTCAACACCGGGGAGCTGTTTTTT. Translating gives CASSLYVGFNTGELFF. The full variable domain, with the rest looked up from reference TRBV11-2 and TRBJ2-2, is EAGVAQSPRYKIIEKRQSVAFWCNPISGHATLYWYQQILGQGPKLLIQFQNNGVVDDSQLPKDRFSAERLKGVDSTLKIQPAKLEDSAVYLCASSLYVGFNTGELFFGEGSRLTVL.

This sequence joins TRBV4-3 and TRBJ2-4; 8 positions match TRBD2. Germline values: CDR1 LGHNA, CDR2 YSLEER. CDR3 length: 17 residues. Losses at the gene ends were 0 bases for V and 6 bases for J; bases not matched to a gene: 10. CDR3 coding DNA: TGCGCCAGCAGCCAAGATCCCGAGCGGGAGTTCGGAAACATTCAGTACTTC. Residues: CASSQDPEREFGNIQYF.

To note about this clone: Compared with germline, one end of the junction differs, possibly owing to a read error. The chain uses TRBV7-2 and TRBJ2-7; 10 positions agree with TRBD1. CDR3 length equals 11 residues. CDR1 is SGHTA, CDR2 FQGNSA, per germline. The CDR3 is CASSTRQGARF. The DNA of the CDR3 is TGTGCCAGCAGCACCCGACAGGGGGCCCGCTTC.